A selection of T cell receptor beta chains follows, all from one sample in a study of beta chain features in type 1 diabetes. Assay used: immunoSEQ multiplex PCR; TCRdb lists only in-frame clones, some missing. The sample has tens of thousands of clones, under 35% seen once. Material for sequencing was stem cell memory CD4+ T cells from blood. The source of these receptors is a young woman in good health. CDR3s leave out the opening cysteine and the closing phenylalanine or tryptophan.

j_gene	v_gene	CDR3aa
TRBJ1-1	TRBV14	ASSKEMNTEAF
TRBJ1-5	TRBV7-2	ASSLSTWGRNNQPQH
TRBJ1-1	TRBV5-6	ASTPNTGDENTEAF
TRBJ2-3	TRBV5-1	ASSLGDYTDTQY
TRBJ2-5	TRBV12-5	ASGLHAGGETQY
TRBJ1-5	TRBV7-2	ASSPDRNQPQH
TRBJ1-1	TRBV11-3	ASSLGGDTEAF
TRBJ1-1	TRBV19	ASKLATEAF
TRBJ1-2	TRBV18	ASSPPSRGDYGYT
TRBJ2-1	TRBV28	ASSYAPSRQF
TRBJ2-3	TRBV6-6	ASSDTSGGTDTQY
TRBJ1-2	TRBV5-5	ASTQEGNYGYT
TRBJ2-2	TRBV7-2	ASSSLAGTGELF
TRBJ2-5	TRBV18	ASSHVRGGIQETQY
TRBJ2-1	TRBV9	ASSVDGRGYNEQF
TRBJ2-5	TRBV9	ASSPSGLAAYQETQY
TRBJ2-1	TRBV2	ASSVRTGGLYNEQF
TRBJ1-1	TRBV9	ASSVRDRHPNTEAF
TRBJ1-5	TRBV6-5	ASSQQGAQPQH
TRBJ1-4	TRBV28	ASSRHDRGNEKLF
TRBJ2-3	TRBV4-2	ASSQMTGGVDTQY
TRBJ1-2	TRBV30	AWSPLYGYGYT
TRBJ1-5	TRBV7-9	ASSPGPTTGSQPQH
TRBJ1-1	TRBV11-2	ASSRGGGREAF
TRBJ2-3	TRBV5-8	ASSKQGLSADTQY
TRBJ2-5	TRBV5-1	ASSNWGGETQY
TRBJ2-4	TRBV28	ASRSLKGQRLL
TRBJ1-5	TRBV30	AWKGGYNQPQH
TRBJ2-3	TRBV30	AWSGLAPDTQY
TRBJ1-5	TRBV10-3	AISVQGGNQPQH
TRBJ1-4	TRBV27	ASSPRESGTGLIREKLF
TRBJ1-5	TRBV4-1	ASSLRKGNQPQH
TRBJ1-5	TRBV6-6	ASSTRQGQPQH
TRBJ1-2	TRBV29-1	SVAGEYRRQGEDYGYT
TRBJ2-7	TRBV6-5	ASRGSGDEQY
TRBJ2-4	TRBV21-1	ASSKIKKFRDRQSKNIQY
TRBJ1-1	TRBV12-5	ASARGGQNTEAF
TRBJ2-2	TRBV5-1	ASSLDGPTGNTGELF
TRBJ2-7	TRBV2	ASSPYEGSGVYEQY
TRBJ2-4	TRBV5-6	ASSLGVANIQY
TRBJ2-1	TRBV18	ASSPPGQPTYNEQF
TRBJ2-1	TRBV7-9	ASSLGPGRGDYNEQF
TRBJ2-1	TRBV11-2	ASSLTSGGAGEQF
TRBJ1-1	TRBV30	AWNRQGAAF
TRBJ2-7	TRBV25-1	ASSGTGKRYEQY
TRBJ2-3	TRBV2	ASSEDRGRVRGTDTQY
TRBJ1-1	TRBV6-5	ASSYSLRGRTEAF
TRBJ2-7	TRBV18	ASSPPGGEQY
TRBJ1-2	TRBV11-3	ASSPAESYGYT
TRBJ1-1	TRBV19	ASTLSRSYTEAF
TRBJ2-2	TRBV11-2	ASSFVSVVKNTGELF
TRBJ2-3	TRBV18	ASGRGADTQY
TRBJ1-2	TRBV7-2	ASSAAGVGYT
TRBJ2-3	TRBV7-2	ASSPRGDTQY
TRBJ2-5	TRBV6-5	AKVGGGLETQY